This T cell receptor beta chain was recovered during a study of radiation and T cells in renal cell carcinoma. Study-wide results and caveats: Baseline intratumoral clonotype presence is unknown without pretreatment biopsies.

The time point here: baseline pretreatment blood. Described treatment: 15 Gy SBRT to primary tumor, nephrectomy 4 weeks later. After SBRT, blood was collected at 2 and 4 weeks, plus baseline. Some clones are missing from TCRdb's copy, which holds only in-frame ones; the method was immunoSEQ multiplex PCR. The sample comprises 110,000 to 150,000 clones, over 80% of which are singletons, and under 25% rests with the top ten. Note on this clone: Its antigen is unknown.

Germline V lookup: CDR1 MNHNS, CDR2 SASEGT. V was shortened by 2 bases and J by 10 bases, with 15 bases between the two germline ends. The CDR3 spans 15 residues. The gene calls are TRBV6-1 and TRBJ1-6, with a tentative D call TRBD1 (6 bases). The input for sequencing was blood, taken from a patient whose treatment included radiotherapy and nephrectomy. The sequence was obtained from a woman aged 45-59 years with renal cell carcinoma. CDR3 nucleotide sequence: TGTGCCAGCAGTGAATCGTACAGGGTCAGGTCACCCCTCCACTTT. Residues: CASSESYRVRSPLHF.